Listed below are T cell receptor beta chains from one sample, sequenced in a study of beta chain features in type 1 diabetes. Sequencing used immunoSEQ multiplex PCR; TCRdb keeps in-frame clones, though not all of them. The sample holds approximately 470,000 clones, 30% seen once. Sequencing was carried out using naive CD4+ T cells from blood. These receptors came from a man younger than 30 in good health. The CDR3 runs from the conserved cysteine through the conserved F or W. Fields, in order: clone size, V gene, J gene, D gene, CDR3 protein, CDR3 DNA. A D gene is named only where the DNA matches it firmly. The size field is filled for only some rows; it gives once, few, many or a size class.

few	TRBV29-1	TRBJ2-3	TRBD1	CSVWDRVQYF	TGCAGCGTTTGGGACAGGGTACAATATTTT
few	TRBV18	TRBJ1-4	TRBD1	CASSPQGAGEKLFF	TGTGCCAGCTCACCACAGGGGGCGGGCGAAAAACTGTTTTTT
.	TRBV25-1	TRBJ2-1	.	CASSGQANEQFF	TGTGCCAGCAGTGGACAGGCGAATGAGCAGTTCTTC
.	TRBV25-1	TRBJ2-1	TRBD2	CASSDAGGRAYNEQFF	TGTGCCAGCAGCGACGCTGGCGGGAGGGCCTACAATGAGCAGTTCTTC
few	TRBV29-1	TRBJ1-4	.	CSVDRGGTNEKLFF	TGCAGCGTTGATCGGGGGGGCACTAATGAAAAACTGTTTTTT
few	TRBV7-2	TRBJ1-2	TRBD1	CASSLEHRGSYGYTF	TGTGCCAGCAGCTTAGAACACAGGGGTAGCTATGGCTACACCTTC
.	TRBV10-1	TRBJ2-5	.	CASSDRETQYF	TGCGCCAGCAGTGACCGGGAGACCCAGTACTTC
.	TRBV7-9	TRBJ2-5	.	CASSPGRNGETQYF	TGTGCCAGCAGTCCCGGGAGAAACGGAGAGACCCAGTACTTC
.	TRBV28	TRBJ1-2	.	CASSLSEYGYTF	TGTGCCAGCAGTTTATCGGAGTATGGCTACACCTTC
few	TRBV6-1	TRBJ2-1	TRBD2	CASRSSGGGNEQFF	TGTGCCAGCAGATCTAGCGGTGGGGGAAATGAGCAGTTCTTC
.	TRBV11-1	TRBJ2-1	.	CASSRRRDNEQFF	TGTGCCAGCAGCCGGAGACGGGACAATGAGCAGTTCTTC
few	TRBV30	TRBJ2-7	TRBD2	CAWTRLGGLALSEQYF	TGTGCCTGGACCCGACTTGGGGGACTAGCCCTATCCGAGCAGTACTTC
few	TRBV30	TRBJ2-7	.	CAWSVRRSSYEQYF	TGTGCCTGGAGTGTAAGACGGAGCTCCTACGAGCAGTACTTC
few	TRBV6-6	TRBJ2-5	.	CASSPLALKGETQYF	TGTGCCAGCAGTCCTCTAGCGCTAAAGGGAGAGACCCAGTACTTC
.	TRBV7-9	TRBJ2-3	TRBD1	CASSLETGGANTQYF	TGTGCCAGCAGCTTAGAGACAGGGGGCGCGAATACGCAGTATTTT
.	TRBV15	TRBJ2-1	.	CATSKAANNEQFF	TGTGCCACCAGCAAGGCGGCAAACAATGAGCAGTTCTTC
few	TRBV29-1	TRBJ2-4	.	CSVEGRAKNIQYF	TGCAGCGTTGAAGGGAGGGCCAAAAACATTCAGTACTTC
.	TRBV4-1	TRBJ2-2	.	CASSQDGFTLAGELFF	TGCGCCAGCAGCCAAGACGGCTTTACCTTGGCCGGGGAGCTGTTTTTT
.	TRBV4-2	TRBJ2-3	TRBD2	CASSQDRAGESDTQYF	TGTGCCAGCAGCCAAGATCGGGCGGGAGAATCAGATACGCAGTATTTT
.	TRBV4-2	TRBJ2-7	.	CASSLSRGEQYF	TGTGCCAGCAGCCTGAGTAGAGGAGAGCAGTACTTC
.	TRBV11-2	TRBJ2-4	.	CASSFTGEAKNIQYF	TGTGCCAGCAGCTTTACAGGCGAAGCCAAAAACATTCAGTACTTC
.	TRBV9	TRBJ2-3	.	CASSVVGKTDTQYF	TGTGCCAGCAGCGTAGTGGGGAAAACAGATACGCAGTATTTT
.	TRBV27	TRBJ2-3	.	CASRSDSRPQYF	TGTGCCAGCAGGTCGGACAGCCGTCCGCAGTATTTT
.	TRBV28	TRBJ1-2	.	CASSLRQYGYTF	TGTGCCAGCAGTTTACGCCAGTATGGCTACACCTTC
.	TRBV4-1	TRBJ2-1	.	CASSHDNEQFF	TGCGCCAGCAGCCATGACAATGAGCAGTTCTTC
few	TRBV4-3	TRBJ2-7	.	CARDEQYF	TGCGCCAGAGACGAGCAGTACTTC
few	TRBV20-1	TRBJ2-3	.	CSAKRDTQYF	TGCAGTGCTAAGCGCGATACGCAGTATTTT
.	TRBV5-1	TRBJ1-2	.	CASSLASGRGYTF	TGCGCCAGCAGCTTGGCCTCAGGGAGAGGCTACACCTTC
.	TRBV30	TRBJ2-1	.	CAWSVGVGSNEQFF	TGTGCCTGGAGTGTCGGCGTTGGTTCCAATGAGCAGTTCTTC
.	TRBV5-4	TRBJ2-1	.	CASSLSGEWTNNEQFF	TGTGCCAGCAGCTTGTCTGGAGAGTGGACAAACAATGAGCAGTTCTTC
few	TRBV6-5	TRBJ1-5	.	CASRTTGAGPQHF	TGTGCCAGCAGGACAACAGGTGCCGGGCCCCAGCATTTT
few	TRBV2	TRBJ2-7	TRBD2	CAGSGAYEQYF	TGTGCCGGTAGCGGGGCCTACGAGCAGTACTTC
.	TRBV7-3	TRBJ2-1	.	CASSLSLASDEQFF	TGTGCCAGCAGCTTAAGTCTGGCTTCTGATGAGCAGTTCTTC
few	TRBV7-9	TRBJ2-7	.	CASSDSALNYEQYF	TGTGCCAGCAGCGACAGCGCCTTGAACTACGAGCAGTACTTC
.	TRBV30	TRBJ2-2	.	CAWSPDVTGELFF	TGTGCCTGGAGCCCCGACGTCACCGGGGAGCTGTTTTTT
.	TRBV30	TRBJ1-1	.	CAWSVRGDTEAFF	TGTGCCTGGAGTGTACGGGGGGACACTGAAGCTTTCTTT
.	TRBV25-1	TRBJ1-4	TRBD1	CASSPTDRDNEKLFF	TGTGCCAGCAGTCCGACGGACAGGGATAATGAAAAACTGTTTTTT
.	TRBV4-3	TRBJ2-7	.	CASSQGMAESYEQYF	TGCGCCAGCAGCCAGGGGATGGCGGAGTCCTACGAGCAGTACTTC